The table lists the clone carrying this T cell receptor (beta chain) with many counts. Its antigen is as yet unknown. Amplified TCR beta CDR3 regions came from RNA transcripts. The TCR CDR3 first-round RT-PCR relied on the HTBI primer set. MiXCR, run by TCRdb on the multiplex PCR reads, gives a single entry per CDR3 protein. The sample comprises over 500,000 distinct CDR3 sequences, around 43% of which are singletons, and about 45% rests with the top ten. V shed 3 bases and J 4 bases; nucleotides not matched to a gene: 5. The CDR3 consists of 13 residues. Germline CDR1 is SQVTM and CDR2 is ANQGSEA. This entry is derived from a study of T cells in Graves' hyperthyroidism and ophthalmopathy. Findings of the study overall: Before onset, ophthalmopathy was predicted by the model a median approximately 6.7 months earlier. Blood also showed most of the thyroid clonotypes that were expanded above 0.001.

J is TRBJ1-2 and V is TRBV29-1; TRBD1 matches 7 bases. This sequence originates from an adult woman with Graves' disease, either hyperthyroidism or ophthalmopathy (not recorded which). The specimen was peripheral blood or thyroid tissue (not recorded which). CDR3 sequence (DNA): TGCAGCGTTGATGGGACAGATCTCTATGGCTACACCTTC. Translation: CSVDGTDLYGYTF.